The clone carrying this T cell receptor (beta chain) was found once. From germline, CDR1 is SGHTA and CDR2 FQGNSA. Trimming took off 5 bases at V and 7 bases at J, with 9 bases between the two ends. The CDR3 is 12 amino acids. Method: immunoSEQ multiplex PCR; TCRdb's copy keeps in-frame clones and lacks some. The table records 110,000 to 150,000 clones, 80% to 90% of them present only once. The data were taken from a study of blood T cell repertoires in COVID-19. Study background: Nucleic acid was either cDNA or gDNA, and it came from T cells, B-cell-depleted T cells, or PBMCs.

This sequence originates from a man over 45 who had recovered from COVID-19. The V call is TRBV7-2, the J call TRBJ2-1; weak D call: TRBD2 (6 bases). Sequenced sample: PBMCs or T cells enriched from blood (not recorded which). CDR3 residues: CASSLGTNEQFF. CDR3 DNA sequence: TGTGCCAGCAGCCTGGGGACTAATGAGCAGTTCTTC.